What follows describes a single T cell receptor beta chain. Its specificity is unknown. These data originate in a study of siplizumab effects on memory and regulatory T cells. The study's findings and limits: The study found that mappable alloreactive CD4+ clones averaged around 69% Treg-derived with siplizumab and 25% to 30% in controls. Just a small share of alloreactive clones was traced back to unstimulated subsets. In siplizumab cultures, the suppressive function of proliferating Tregs remained unconfirmed.

Each sample yielded about 10^5 assayed TCR templates. Libraries were prepared by immunoSEQ multiplex PCR; TCRdb keeps only in-frame clonotypes and omits some of them. Altogether some 120,000 clones are present, roughly 93% being singletons, with the ten largest covering over 0.15%. V gave up 3 bases and J gave up 1 base, with 12 bases separating them. CDR3 length: 15 amino acids. Germline-derived CDR1 and CDR2 are SGDLS and YYNGEE. This clonotype originated in a human donor in good health. Input material: non-Treg CD4+ T cells sorted from blood. The chain links TRBV9 to TRBJ2-3, with D possibly matching TRBD1 (5 bases). As DNA, the CDR3 is TGTGCCAGCAGCGATCAGGGTCGGGGCACAGATACGCAGTATTTT. Translated: CASSDQGRGTDTQYF.